These 4 T cell receptor beta chains were all obtained from the same sample, sequenced in a study of cytomegalovirus exposure and HLA in healthy donors. The primer mix had 60 Vbeta and 13 Jbeta primers. Method: immunoSEQ multiplex PCR; TCRdb's copy keeps in-frame clones and lacks some. This table holds some 270,000 clones, about four fifths found once. Sequenced material: PBMCs. The receptor source for this set is a girl aged 2-10 years in good health and CMV-seronegative.

This chain links TRBV9 with TRBJ2-7; D might be TRBD2 (6 bases). Germline lookup yields CDR1 SGDLS and CDR2 YYNGEE. CDR3 length: 17 residues. V dropped 0 bases and J dropped 1 base, with 17 bases sitting between them. The CDR3 reads CASSVGYGGGSSYEQYF. The CDR3 DNA sequence: TGTGCCAGCAGCGTAGGTTATGGGGGAGGATCGTCCTACGAGCAGTACTTC.

The chain carries TRBV28 and TRBJ2-4; the D gene is possibly TRBD1 (6 bases). Germline CDR1 MDHEN, CDR2 SYDVKM. This CDR3 comprises 14 residues. Trimming shortened V by 7 bases and J by 6 bases, and 16 bases separated the two germline ends. The CDR3 sequence is CASTHTPTGNIQYF. CDR3 DNA: TGTGCCAGCACTCATACCCCGACAGGAAACATTCAGTACTTC.

This rearrangement joins TRBV5-1 to TRBJ2-7; no firm D call. Germline V CDR1 and CDR2: SGHRS, YFSETQ. The length of the CDR3 is 12 residues. Trimming pared 3 bases from V and 2 bases from J, leaving 6 bases between. For the CDR3, the DNA is TGCGCCAGCAGCTCCAGTCCCTACGAGCAGTACTTC. The encoded protein is CASSSSPYEQYF.

The J gene is TRBJ2-2, the V gene TRBV6-5; 7 bases line up with TRBD1. The CDR3 covers 15 residues. Germline CDR1 is MNHEY and CDR2 is SVGAGI. V lost 5 bases, J lost 5 bases, and 8 bases stayed unmatched. The CDR3 sequence is CASSIRTGGTGELFF. CDR3 sequence (DNA): TGTGCCAGCAGTATAAGGACAGGTGGGACCGGGGAGCTGTTTTTT.